The 21 T cell receptor beta chains presented below share a single source sample, sequenced in a study of blood T cell repertoires in COVID-19. Sequencing used immunoSEQ multiplex PCR; TCRdb keeps in-frame clones, though not all of them. Of about 280,000 clones in the sample, 89% are singletons; the top ten hold 0.85% to 0.95%. The sequenced sample was peripheral blood. The receptors stem from a woman in her forties who had recovered from COVID-19.

The rearrangement links TRBV7-9 to TRBJ2-7, with 9 bases lining up with TRBD1. The CDR3 totals 15 residues. V was pared by 4 bases and J by 2 bases, with 6 bases of the junction left unmatched. The V gene's germline CDR1 is SEHNR and CDR2 FQNEAQ (reference sequence). The CDR3 DNA reads TGTGCCAGCAGCTCACAGGGGGACAGGGCCTACGAGCAGTACTTC. Protein sequence: CASSSQGDRAYEQYF.

CDR3 amino acids: CASSGALQPYNEQFF. In DNA, the CDR3 is TGTGCCAGCAGCGGGGCGCTTCAGCCCTACAATGAGCAGTTCTTC. V and J are TRBV9 and TRBJ2-1; D not resolved. Germline V gene sequence: CDR1 SGDLS, CDR2 YYNGEE. The CDR3 extends over 15 amino acids. V was shortened by 3 bases and J by 2 bases, with 12 bases between the two germline ends.

The chain carries TRBV19 and TRBJ1-1, with 11 nucleotides matching TRBD1. V shed 3 bases, J shed 6 bases, and the junction held 6 bases outside the gene matches. The CDR3 contains 15 residues. The germline CDR1 and CDR2 sequences are LNHDA and SQIVND (reference sequence). CDR3 coding DNA: TGTGCCAGTAGTATCTTCTCGGGACAGGGGGCTGAAGCTTTCTTT. Translated, it gives CASSIFSGQGAEAFF. The entire variable domain, with the rest obtained from reference TRBV19 and TRBJ1-1, is as follows: DGGITQSPKYLFRKEGQNVTLSCEQNLNHDAMYWYRQDPGQGLRLIYYSQIVNDFQKGDIAEGYSVSREKKESFPLTVTSAQKNPTAFYLCASSIFSGQGAEAFFGQGTRLTVV.

J is TRBJ2-7 and V is TRBV7-3, with a tentative D call TRBD1 (5 bases). Trimming removed 0 bases from V and 1 base from J, with 13 bases in between. The CDR3 runs 16 residues. Germline V CDR1 and CDR2: SGHTA, FQGTGA. The CDR3 DNA is TGTGCCAGCAGCTTAACCGGTACAGGCGAGTCCTACGAGCAGTACTTC. This encodes CASSLTGTGESYEQYF.

The chain employs TRBV30 and TRBJ1-1; D not certain. Germline V gives CDR1 GTSNPN, CDR2 SVGIG (reference sequence). The V end lost 7 bases, the J end lost 0 bases, and 9 bases lay between the germline ends. The CDR3 sequence is 12 residues long. In nucleotides, the CDR3 is TGTGCCTCGAACCAGATGAACACTGAAGCTTTCTTT. This gives the protein CASNQMNTEAFF.

The chain links TRBV5-5 to TRBJ1-6; weak D call: TRBD1 (5 bases). This CDR3 has 14 residues. CDR1 and CDR2 from the germline V gene are SGHKS and YYEKEE (reference sequence). V lost 3 bases, J lost 14 bases, and 18 bases lay in between. The CDR3 DNA is TGTGCCAGCAGCTATACGGTCGGGGACTCCACCCTCCACTTT. Translation gives CASSYTVGDSTLHF.

This chain joins TRBV6-5 and TRBJ2-3, with D tentatively TRBD2 (6 bases). Germline V gene lookup returns CDR1 MNHEY and CDR2 SVGAGI. The V gene lost 8 bases and the J gene lost 0 bases, with 12 bases spanning the gap. The CDR3 is 14 amino acids. CDR3 in amino acids: CASGWSGSTDTQYF. The CDR3 DNA reads as TGTGCCAGCGGTTGGAGCGGGAGCACAGATACGCAGTATTTT.

The rearrangement uses TRBV27 and TRBJ2-6; 7 nucleotides match TRBD2. Germline V gene data show CDR1 as MNHEY and CDR2 as SMNVEV (reference sequence). After removal of 10 bases from V and 0 bases from J, the junction contained 9 bases not matched to a gene. The CDR3 extends over 16 amino acids. CDR3 sequence (DNA): TGTGCCACCACGGGGGGTTCTCCCTCTGGGGCCAACGTCCTGACTTTC. Protein: CATTGGSPSGANVLTF.

Note on this clone: The sample holds other DNA sequences that translate to the same CDR3. The chain is built from TRBV18 and TRBJ2-7; 10 bases map to TRBD2. Germline CDR1 reads KGHSH; CDR2 reads LQKENI. CDR3 length: 16 amino acids. After removal of 3 bases from V and 1 base from J, the junction contained 6 bases not matched to a gene. CDR3 coding DNA: TGTGCCAGCTCACCCCCATCTAGCGGGGGTTCCTACGAGCAGTACTTC. It specifies CASSPPSSGGSYEQYF. The variable domain in full, completed from reference TRBV18 and TRBJ2-7, reads NAGVMQNPRHLVRRRGQEARLRCSPMKGHSHVYWYRQLPEEGLKFMVYLQKENIIDESGMPKERFSAEFPKEGPSILRIQQVVRGDSAAYFCASSPPSSGGSYEQYFGPGTRLTVT.

The genes are TRBV6-5 and TRBJ1-5; D unclear. The CDR3 is made up of 13 amino acids. Germline V gives CDR1 MNHEY, CDR2 SVGAGI. Trimming took 8 bases from V and 4 from J, leaving 12 bases between them. CDR3 region: CASAHLPNQPQHF. CDR3 bases: TGTGCCAGCGCCCACCTACCGAATCAGCCCCAGCATTTT.

V usage is TRBV19 and J usage is TRBJ2-2; maybe TRBD2 (6 bases). Trimming took 3 bases from V and 1 from J, leaving 12 bases between them. Per germline, CDR1 LNHDA and CDR2 SQIVND (reference sequence). There are 16 residues in the CDR3. The CDR3 DNA sequence: TGTGCCAGTAGTATTGGAGGGCAGATGAACACCGGGGAGCTGTTTTTT. It specifies CASSIGGQMNTGELFF.

This chain joins TRBV9 and TRBJ2-1, with 8 bases that match TRBD2. With 0 bases clipped from V and 5 bases from J, the junction kept 4 bases outside the gene matches. The CDR3 is made up of 15 amino acids. The germline CDR1 and CDR2 sequences are SGDLS and YYNGEE. The CDR3, as DNA: TGTGCCAGCAGCGTAGAGTCACTAGCGGACAATGAGCAGTTCTTC. It encodes CASSVESLADNEQFF.

This chain uses TRBV15 with TRBJ1-1, with 9 nucleotides matching TRBD1. The CDR3 length is 15 residues. The germline V gene encodes CDR1 LNHNV and CDR2 YYDKDF (reference sequence). V lost 7 bases, J lost 4 bases, and 10 bases stayed unmatched. DNA of the CDR3: TGTGCCACCAATCCGGGACAGGGTACGGTCACTGAAGCTTTCTTT. Encoded protein: CATNPGQGTVTEAFF.

The chain uses TRBV5-8 and TRBJ1-1, with TRBD1 matching over 11 bases. CDR1 is SGHTS and CDR2 is YDEGEE in the germline V gene. V lost 2 bases to trimming and J lost 4 bases; unmatched junction nucleotides: 7. The CDR3 sequence is 16 residues long. CDR3 nucleotides: TGTGCCAGCAGCTTTCCCAAGGACAGGGGGCTCACTGAAGCTTTCTTT. Its translation is CASSFPKDRGLTEAFF.

In this sample, this clone turned up a few times. The chain carries TRBV6-1 and TRBJ1-6; D is perhaps TRBD1 (5 bases). The germline CDR1 and CDR2 sequences are MNHNS and SASEGT. V was trimmed by 3 bases and J by 7 bases, leaving 10 bases between them. The CDR3 totals 14 residues. DNA for the CDR3: TGTGCCAGCAGTGACGGGGGGGAGAATTCACCCCTCCACTTT. Translated, it gives CASSDGGENSPLHF.

This clone came up a few times. The V and J genes are TRBV12-5 and TRBJ1-1; TRBD1 agrees at 9 bases. Unmatched junction bases numbered 8, after V lost 1 base and J lost 5 bases. The CDR3 sequence is 16 residues long. Looked up from germline, CDR1 is LGHNT and CDR2 is FRNRAP. In DNA form, the CDR3 reads TGTGCTAGTGGTTTGGGGGGTCCCGGGACAGGGACTGAAGCTTTCTTT. Translation: CASGLGGPGTGTEAFF.

V usage is TRBV9 and J usage is TRBJ2-6; D unresolved. The germline gives CDR1 SGDLS, CDR2 YYNGEE. Between the trimmed V and J ends, which lost 0 bases and 0 bases, there was a span of 4 bases. This CDR3 spans 15 amino acids. CDR3 DNA sequence: TGTGCCAGCAGCGTAGGGAGCTCTGGGGCCAACGTCCTGACTTTC. It is translated as CASSVGSSGANVLTF.

The chain joins TRBV7-8 to TRBJ1-1, with D possibly matching TRBD1 (5 bases). V was shortened by 3 bases and J by 6 bases, with 17 bases between the two germline ends. This CDR3 has 15 residues. Germline V lookup: CDR1 SGHVS, CDR2 FQNEAQ. Here the CDR3 DNA reads TGTGCCAGCAGCTTGAGGGGCGGGGGGTTGGCTGAAGCTTTCTTT. This translates into CASSLRGGGLAEAFF.

The rearrangement uses TRBV4-2 and TRBJ2-3; weak D call: TRBD1 (6 bases). V was clipped by 0 bases and J by 5 bases, with 12 bases between them. This CDR3 has 15 amino acids. CDR1 LGHNA and CDR2 YNFKEQ come from the germline V gene. Here the CDR3 DNA reads TGTGCCAGCAGCCAAGATTCAGGGGAGAAAGATACGCAGTATTTT. Its translation is CASSQDSGEKDTQYF.

The chain links TRBV28 to TRBJ2-1; D not certain. Trimming left V 3 bases short and J 2 bases short, with 11 bases between. CDR1 is MDHEN and CDR2 is SYDVKM in the germline V gene. This CDR3 comprises 15 residues. The CDR3 sequence is CASSFSTSAYNEQFF. CDR3 nucleotide sequence: TGTGCCAGCAGTTTCTCCACAAGTGCCTACAATGAGCAGTTCTTC.

The V and J genes are TRBV19 and TRBJ2-2; possibly TRBD2 for D (6 bases). V lost 4 bases, J lost 5 bases, and 14 bases lay in between. CDR1 and CDR2 from the germline V gene are LNHDA and SQIVND (reference sequence). The CDR3 is 15 residues long. The CDR3 sequence is CASSKTGTPTGELFF. The CDR3 DNA follows: TGTGCCAGTAGTAAAACCGGGACTCCAACCGGGGAGCTGTTTTTT.